A selection of T cell receptor beta chains follows, all from one sample in a study of blood T cell repertoires in COVID-19. The protocol was immunoSEQ multiplex PCR, while the TCRdb copy is restricted to in-frame clones and leaves out a portion. The sample holds around 140,000 clones; 70% to 90% are singletons and the top ten take roughly 2.2%. Material for sequencing was peripheral blood. These TCRs come from a man aged 70 or older with active COVID-19. Both conserved end residues are part of each CDR3. Fields, in order: J gene, clone size, V gene, CDR3 length, CDR3 protein. Only some rows state a clone size, as once, few, many or a class for expanded clones.

>TRBJ1-5|.|TRBV7-9|15
CASSSLGQSLAPQHF
>TRBJ1-5|.|TRBV30|12
CAWGEGNQPQHF
>TRBJ2-2|.|TRBV11-2|16
CASSPRQGPPTGELFF
>TRBJ1-2|.|TRBV7-9|15
CASSLDPTGTDGYTF
>TRBJ1-3|.|TRBV11-1|14
CASSQTNSGNTIYF
>TRBJ1-2|.|TRBV9|15
CASSVDGQGAGGYTF
>TRBJ2-1|.|TRBV3-1/TRBV3-2|16
CASSPSTSGAYNEQFF
>TRBJ1-4|.|TRBV19|16
CASSFPRTGGNEKLFF
>TRBJ1-5|.|TRBV7-2|14
CASSTRQGTQPQHF
>TRBJ2-7|.|TRBV27|13
CAERGDRTYEQYF
>TRBJ2-2|.|TRBV10-3|17
CAISESFRSVPTGELFF
>TRBJ2-1|once|TRBV27|15
CASSLEVGAYNEQFF
>TRBJ2-6|.|TRBV12-2|18
CASRYQVWVLSGANVLTF
>TRBJ2-1|once|TRBV28|17
CASSPRGSGRPSGEQFF
>TRBJ2-1|.|TRBV3-1/TRBV3-2|14
CASSQDSPGNEQFF
>TRBJ2-7|.|TRBV4-1|14
CASSSDRGTYEQYF
>.|.|TRBV29-1|16
CSVKGTSGSKRYEQYF
>TRBJ2-5|.|TRBV5-1|15
CASSRGRGGQETQYF